This T cell receptor beta chain was observed in a study of tumor and adjacent non-tumor tissue in lung cancer (dated by TCRdb to the late 2010s). At the level of the whole study: By cancer type, the cohort comprised 11 to 12 adenocarcinoma patients, 2 squamous cell carcinoma patients and 1 small cell lung cancer patient. The 15 enrolled patients, of whom approximately ten were men and 5 were women, were aged roughly 30 to 76 years and were diagnosed with TNM stage I to III disease. A total of 95 million to 150 million productive TCRbeta reads were generated by sequencing, corresponding to an average of approximately 4.5 million reads per sample. The study compared bulk TCRbeta repertoires from lung tumor tissue and matched distant non-tumor lung tissue of around 14 lung cancer patients. For each patient, one tumor sample and one normal lung sample were taken, giving approximately 29 paired specimens that underwent TCRbeta CDR3 sequencing.

About this clonotype itself: What antigen it recognizes has not been identified. Nothing much larger sits one base from this clone, and base qualities are not available.

Bulk unsorted tissue served as the source for RNA extraction, and RNA quality was assessed using a NanoDrop ND-1000 and an Agilent 2100. Newly diagnosed lung cancer patients without prior chemotherapy who had been admitted for thoracic surgery in China between August and November 2014 were enrolled as donors. The study excluded patients who had received radiotherapy or chemotherapy before or who had another cancer at the same time. Surgical tissue pieces of roughly 1-2 cm3 were preserved in RNAlater solution and were kept at -80 degrees C until use. Summary of the overall study and its limitations: The cohort had only roughly 14 patients, and the authors noted that larger samples and more detailed clinical data are needed. Tumor tissue showed significantly higher TCR diversity (inverse Simpson) than normal lung tissue, at around 450 vs 150 (P = 0.0075, Mann-Whitney U test). The top 100 clones made up a significantly larger cumulative share of the repertoire in normal lung than in tumor tissue. Neither the sequencing platform nor unique molecular identifiers are named or mentioned anywhere in the methods. Because peripheral blood was not sequenced, blood TCRbeta repertoires in the lung cancer patients of the study were not examined. Significantly higher TCR diversity was found in younger patients, and higher tumor TCR diversity was associated with shorter overall and disease-free survival.

Receptor libraries were prepared by multiplex PCR. Instrument on record: Illumina HiSeq 2500. TCRbeta libraries were built by three rounds of nested PCR using primers (Table S4), following protocols modified from ARM-PCR. Before sequencing, PCR products of 200-500 bp were excised from the gel and purified with the QIAquick gel extraction kit. Regarding the original processing steps: Reads were cleaned with Trimmomatic, merged with FLASH into complete CDR3 sequences, and assigned to V(D)J germline segments with MiTCR. Clonal diversity was computed as the inverse Simpson's index with VDJtools. In-frame sequences lacking a premature stop codon were counted as productive reads. TCRdb cleaned the public reads at Q25 with fastp, built clones with MiXCR and kept in-frame beta chains. Each record represents a unique CDR3 protein, reported with the most common genes and DNA among its rows. The V and J calls were determined by TCRdb, not by the authors. The sample table contains under 150,000 distinct CDR3 sequences; only one count was recorded for approximately 64% of them. The ten largest clones take up around a sixth of the sample.

A distance of 15 bases separates the germline ends of V and J, which lose 7 bases and 6 bases respectively. The germline V gene sets CDR1 to SGHAT and CDR2 to FQNNGV. The CDR3 measures 14 amino acids from cysteine to phenylalanine. Solely the CDR3 DNA is kept, with 42 bases framed from the first base. The source is a man between 60 and 70 years old with small cell lung cancer. Rearrangement joined TRBV11-2 to TRBJ2-2; TRBD2 could be the D gene, as 6 bases match. Sequenced input: lung tumor tissue. The bases are TGTGCCAGCAACCAAGTGGGGGGACCCGGGGAGCTGTTTTTT. Its translation is CASNQVGGPGELFF.